This is a list of T cell receptor beta chains from one sample in a study of shared clonotypes between healthy human individuals. This table comes from immunoSEQ multiplex PCR, and its TCRdb copy is limited to in-frame clones, with some not included. The profile shows 2 million to 3 million clones, approximately 93% of them singletons. The sequenced sample was naive CD4+ T cells from PBMCs. The receptors stem from a man younger than 35 in good health. Some clones in this sample may be carry-over from other donors' samples. Each CDR3 is given without its conserved first and last residue. A D gene is named only where the DNA matches it firmly.

TRBD1,TRBV9,TRBJ2-7,ASSLTGGFTYEQY
NA,TRBV7-7,TRBJ2-3,ASSQLGETAQY
NA,TRBV5-1,TRBJ1-1,ASTVPAGTEAF
TRBD2,TRBV5-3,TRBJ2-7,ARSSTSGRQYEQY
TRBD2,TRBV2,TRBJ2-7,ASNLRENYEQY
NA,TRBV7-8,TRBJ1-1,ASSSTPPGLNTEAF
NA,TRBV11-1,TRBJ2-1,ASSVTGQVEQF
NA,TRBV7-2,TRBJ2-1,ATTARGGNEQF
TRBD1,TRBV27,TRBJ2-1,ASSGGQGVHNEQF
TRBD2,TRBV4-2,TRBJ2-1,ASSQVSGRASNEQF
TRBD2,TRBV5-4,TRBJ2-2,ASSSGTSGRNTGELF
TRBD2,TRBV7-6,TRBJ2-1,ASSWGLAGYNEQF
TRBD2,TRBV6-5,TRBJ2-1,ASSSSGSSYNEQF
NA,TRBV5-1,TRBJ2-3,ASSLVGSTDTQY
NA,TRBV5-1,TRBJ2-5,ASRVGTQETQY
TRBD2,TRBV9,TRBJ2-7,ASSPGLAGVYEQY
NA,TRBV11-2,TRBJ1-3,ASTTPWGGSVNTIY
NA,TRBV6-1,TRBJ1-5,ASSEGGTRQPQH
NA,TRBV9,TRBJ2-1,ASSVTQESSYNEQF
TRBD1,TRBV5-1,TRBJ1-2,ASSPRDRENYGYT
TRBD1,TRBV28,TRBJ1-4,ASSSPTGGGEKLF
TRBD1,TRBV27,TRBJ1-2,ASLGRGQGFGYGYT
NA,TRBV29-1,TRBJ1-1,SVGTKLRRVAF
NA,TRBV23-1,TRBJ2-7,ASSLDKPLEQY